These T cell receptor beta chains were read from a single sample in a study of T cell repertoires in cytomegalovirus infection. TCRdb re-called the reads with MiXCR, one entry per CDR3 protein. The sample records approximately 320,000 distinct CDR3 sequences, roughly 9.5% being singletons. The source material was PBMCs. These receptors all come from a human donor in good health (CMV status not recorded). Some clones in this sample may be carry-over from other donors' samples. Each CDR3 is given without its conserved first and last residue. Each record gives: CDR3 length, V gene, D gene, CDR3 protein. D genes are given only for firm matches.

length: 14
V: TRBV5-6
D: .
CDR3: ASSLVGDLMNTEAF

length: 12
V: TRBV12-3/TRBV12-4
D: .
CDR3: ASSLTRNYNEQF

length: 15
V: TRBV7-9
D: TRBD2
CDR3: ASSLGSAGVLYNEQF

length: 10
V: TRBV7-2
D: .
CDR3: ASSFLKAEAF

length: 13
V: TRBV7-2
D: .
CDR3: ASSPSGDSYNEQF

length: 12
V: TRBV15
D: TRBD1
CDR3: ATAPTGGNEKLF

length: 14
V: TRBV6-1
D: TRBD2
CDR3: ASSRGLAGVGDTQY

length: 12
V: TRBV7-6
D: .
CDR3: ASSPTLNTDTQY

length: 13
V: TRBV7-2
D: .
CDR3: ASSFLAGPGNTIY

length: 13
V: TRBV11-2
D: .
CDR3: ASSLGRGRNTEAF

length: 14
V: TRBV7-6
D: .
CDR3: ASSLVPVRQNTEAF

length: 14
V: TRBV6-2/TRBV6-3
D: TRBD1
CDR3: ASRTDRGPKNTEAF

length: 13
V: TRBV7-8
D: TRBD2
CDR3: ASSFSSGNAYEQY

length: 11
V: TRBV20-1
D: .
CDR3: SAREPGTHGYT

length: 14
V: TRBV19
D: .
CDR3: ASSPRARGAYNEQF

length: 14
V: TRBV7-2
D: .
CDR3: ASSLDGVGAGQPQH

length: 13
V: TRBV20-1
D: .
CDR3: SAIDGLMPKNIQY